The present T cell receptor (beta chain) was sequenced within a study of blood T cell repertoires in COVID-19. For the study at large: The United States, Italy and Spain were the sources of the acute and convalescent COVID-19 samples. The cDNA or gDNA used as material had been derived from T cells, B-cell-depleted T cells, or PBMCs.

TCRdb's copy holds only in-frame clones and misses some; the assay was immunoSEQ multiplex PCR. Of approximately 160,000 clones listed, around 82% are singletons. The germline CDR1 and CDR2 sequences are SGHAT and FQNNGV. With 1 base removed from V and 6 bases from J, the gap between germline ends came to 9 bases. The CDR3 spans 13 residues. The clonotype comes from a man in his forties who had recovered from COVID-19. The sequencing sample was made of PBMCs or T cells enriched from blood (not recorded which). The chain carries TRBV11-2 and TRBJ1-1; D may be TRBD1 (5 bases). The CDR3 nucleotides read TGTGCCAGCAGCTTAGGCAGGGTGCCTGAAGCTTTCTTT. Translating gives CASSLGRVPEAFF.